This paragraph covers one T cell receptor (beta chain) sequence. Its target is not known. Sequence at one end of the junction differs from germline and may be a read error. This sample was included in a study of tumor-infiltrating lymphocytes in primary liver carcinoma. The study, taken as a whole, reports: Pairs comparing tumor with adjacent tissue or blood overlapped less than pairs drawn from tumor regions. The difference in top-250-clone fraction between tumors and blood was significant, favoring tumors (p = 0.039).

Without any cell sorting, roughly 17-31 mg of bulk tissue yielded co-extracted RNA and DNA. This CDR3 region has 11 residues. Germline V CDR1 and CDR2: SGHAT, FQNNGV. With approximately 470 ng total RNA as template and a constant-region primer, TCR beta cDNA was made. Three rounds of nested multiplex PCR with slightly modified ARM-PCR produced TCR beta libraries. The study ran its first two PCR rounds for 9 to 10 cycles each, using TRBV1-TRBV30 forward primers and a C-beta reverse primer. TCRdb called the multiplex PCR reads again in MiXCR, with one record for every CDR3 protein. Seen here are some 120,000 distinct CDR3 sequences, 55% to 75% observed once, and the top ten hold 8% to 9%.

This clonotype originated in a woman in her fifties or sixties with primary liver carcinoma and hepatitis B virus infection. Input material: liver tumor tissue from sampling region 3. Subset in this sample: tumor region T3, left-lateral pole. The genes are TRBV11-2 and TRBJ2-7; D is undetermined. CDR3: CASTLVDELYF. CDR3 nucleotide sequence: TGTGCCAGCACCTTAGTAGACGAGCTGTACTTC. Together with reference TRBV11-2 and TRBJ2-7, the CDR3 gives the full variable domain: EAGVAQSPRYKIIEKRQSVAFWCNPISGHATLYWYQQILGQGPKLLIQFQNNGVVDDSQLPKDRFSAERLKGVDSTLKIQPAKLEDSAVYLCASTLVDELYFGPGTRLTVT.